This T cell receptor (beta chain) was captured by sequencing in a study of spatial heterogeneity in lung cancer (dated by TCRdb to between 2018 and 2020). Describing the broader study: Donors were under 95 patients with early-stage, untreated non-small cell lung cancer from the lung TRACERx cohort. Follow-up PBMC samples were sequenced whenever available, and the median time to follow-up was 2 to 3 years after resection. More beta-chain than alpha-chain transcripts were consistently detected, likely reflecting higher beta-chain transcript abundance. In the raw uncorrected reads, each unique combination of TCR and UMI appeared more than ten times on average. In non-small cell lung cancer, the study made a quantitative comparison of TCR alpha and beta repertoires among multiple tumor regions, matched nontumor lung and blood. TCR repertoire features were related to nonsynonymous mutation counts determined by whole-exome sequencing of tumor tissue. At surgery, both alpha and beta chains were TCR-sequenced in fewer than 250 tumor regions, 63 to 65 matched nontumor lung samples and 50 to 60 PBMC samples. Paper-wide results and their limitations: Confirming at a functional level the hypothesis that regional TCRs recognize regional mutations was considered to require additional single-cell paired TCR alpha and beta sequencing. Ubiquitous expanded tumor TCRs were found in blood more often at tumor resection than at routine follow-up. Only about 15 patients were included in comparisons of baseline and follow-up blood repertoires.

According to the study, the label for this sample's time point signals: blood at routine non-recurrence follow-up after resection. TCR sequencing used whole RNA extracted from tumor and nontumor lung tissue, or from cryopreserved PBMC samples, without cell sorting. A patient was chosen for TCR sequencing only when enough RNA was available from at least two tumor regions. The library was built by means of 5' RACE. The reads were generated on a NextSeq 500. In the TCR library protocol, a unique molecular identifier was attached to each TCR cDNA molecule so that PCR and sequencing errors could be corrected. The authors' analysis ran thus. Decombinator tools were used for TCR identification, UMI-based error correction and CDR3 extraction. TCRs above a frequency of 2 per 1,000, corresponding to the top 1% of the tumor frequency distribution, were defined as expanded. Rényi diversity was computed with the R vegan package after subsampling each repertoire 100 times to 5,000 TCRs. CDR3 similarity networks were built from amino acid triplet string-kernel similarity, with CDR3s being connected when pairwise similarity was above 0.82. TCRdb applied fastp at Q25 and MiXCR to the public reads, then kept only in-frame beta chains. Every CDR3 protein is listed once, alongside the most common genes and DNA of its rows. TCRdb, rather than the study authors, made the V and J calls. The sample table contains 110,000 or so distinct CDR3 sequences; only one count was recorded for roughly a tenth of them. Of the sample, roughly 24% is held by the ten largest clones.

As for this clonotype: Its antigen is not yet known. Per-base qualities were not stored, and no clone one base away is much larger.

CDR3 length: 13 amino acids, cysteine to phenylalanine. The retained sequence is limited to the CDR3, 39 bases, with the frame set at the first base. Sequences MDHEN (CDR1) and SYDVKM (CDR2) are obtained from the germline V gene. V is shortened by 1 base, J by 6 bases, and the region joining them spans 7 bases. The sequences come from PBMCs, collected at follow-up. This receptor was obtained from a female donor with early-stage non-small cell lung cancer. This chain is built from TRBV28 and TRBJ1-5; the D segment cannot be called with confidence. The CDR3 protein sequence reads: CASSLLLGQPQHF. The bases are TGTGCCAGCAGTTTATTGTTAGGTCAGCCCCAGCATTTT.